Following are 30 T cell receptor beta chains from one sample sequenced in a study of Graves' ophthalmopathy and Graves' hyperthyroidism. The study amplified TCR beta CDR3 regions using RNA transcripts. Amplification began with first-round RT-PCR using HTBI primers, then second-round multiplex PCR was performed. Each CDR3 protein is one row after TCRdb ran MiXCR on the multiplex PCR reads. This table holds some 160,000 distinct CDR3 sequences, 39% found once. The specimen was peripheral blood. The receptor set was obtained from a man aged 25 to 45 with Graves' ophthalmopathy.

The chain combines TRBV7-9 with TRBJ1-1; no clear D. Trimming removed 1 base from V and 4 bases from J, with 10 bases in between. The CDR3 sequence is 14 residues long. Germline lookup yields CDR1 SEHNR and CDR2 FQNEAQ (reference sequence). In DNA form, the CDR3 reads TGTGCCAGCAGCTTAGGGGCCCCCATCACTGAAGCTTTCTTT. Amino acids: CASSLGAPITEAFF.

This clonotype has just a few counts. The rearrangement uses TRBV12-3 or TRBV12-4 and TRBJ1-1; D remains ambiguous. The CDR3 runs to 13 residues. V lost 10 bases, J lost 0 bases, and 12 bases lay in between. Written as DNA, the CDR3 is TGTGCCACCAACCAAGATTTGAACACTGAAGCTTTCTTT. The encoded protein is CATNQDLNTEAFF.

The sample holds many counts of this clonotype. This chain links TRBV7-2 with TRBJ2-7, with 14 bases matching TRBD2. Germline V gene sequence: CDR1 SGHTA, CDR2 FQGNSA. This CDR3 has 16 residues. V was clipped by 5 bases and J by 4 bases; unmatched bases: 7. CDR3: CASSGGTSGRGYEQYF. Written as DNA, the CDR3 is TGTGCCAGCAGCGGCGGGACTAGCGGGAGAGGGTACGAGCAGTACTTC.

This clonotype occurred a few times. This chain connects TRBV6-2 or TRBV6-3 to TRBJ1-1; D not resolved. The CDR3 contains 15 residues. Trimming shortened V by 8 bases and J by 1 base, and 17 bases separated the two germline ends. CDR1 and CDR2 from the germline V gene are MNHEY and SVGEGT. The CDR3 nucleotides read TGTGCCAGCCGTGCCGCCCGGGCCCAGAACACTGAAGCTTTCTTT. Protein sequence: CASRAARAQNTEAFF.

The CDR3: CAVEPDSSSYEQYF. DNA of the CDR3: TGTGCCGTCGAGCCGGACTCGAGCTCCTACGAGCAGTACTTC. The rearrangement uses TRBV6-1 and TRBJ2-7; a possible D gene is TRBD2 (5 bases). The CDR3 has 14 residues. Per germline, CDR1 MNHNS and CDR2 SASEGT. V was cut by 11 bases and J by 0 bases, with 17 bases left in between.

This clonotype occurred many times. The chain recombines TRBV19 with TRBJ2-7, with TRBD1 matching over 7 bases. Trimming took 5 bases from V and 1 from J; bases not matched to a gene: 11. The CDR3 is 16 residues long. CDR1 and CDR2 from the germline V gene are LNHDA and SQIVND (reference sequence). The CDR3 is CASSPLLTGASYEQYF. In nucleotides, the CDR3 is TGTGCCAGTAGTCCCCTCCTTACAGGGGCATCCTACGAGCAGTACTTC.

The J gene is TRBJ2-7, the V gene TRBV27; 8 bases align to TRBD1. Germline CDR1 reads MNHEY; CDR2 reads SMNVEV (reference sequence). The CDR3 extends over 14 amino acids. V lost 6 bases to trimming and J lost 3 bases; unmatched junction nucleotides: 7. This chain's CDR3 is CASSRGLLNYEQYF. CDR3 nucleotides: TGTGCCAGCAGCAGGGGGCTCTTAAACTACGAGCAGTACTTC.

This clonotype showed up many times. V usage is TRBV28 and J usage is TRBJ1-2; perhaps TRBD1 as D (5 bases). Trimming took 4 bases from V and 6 from J, leaving 15 bases between them. Germline V CDR1 and CDR2: MDHEN, SYDVKM. The CDR3 contains 14 residues. The chain's CDR3 is CASSSRRGRDGYTF. CDR3 coding DNA: TGTGCCAGCAGTTCAAGGCGGGGGAGAGATGGCTACACCTTC.

This clonotype was picked up many times. The chain couples TRBV30 to TRBJ1-2, with D hard to call. V was clipped by 0 bases and J by 5 bases, with 4 bases between them. The CDR3 consists of 11 residues. The germline V gene encodes CDR1 GTSNPN and CDR2 SVGIG (reference sequence). CDR3 coding DNA: TGTGCCTGGAGTGTCGGGTATGGCTACACCTTC. Translating gives CAWSVGYGYTF.

This clonotype was detected many times. The CDR3 loop reads CASSRTAYNSPLHF. CDR3 coding DNA: TGTGCCAGCAGTAGGACAGCCTATAATTCACCCCTCCACTTT. The genes are TRBV6-5 and TRBJ1-6; tentative D call: TRBD1 (6 bases). Trimming left V 5 bases short and J 2 bases short, with 7 bases between. The CDR3 covers 14 residues. The germline V gene encodes CDR1 MNHEY and CDR2 SVGAGI.

The table lists this clonotype with many counts. J is TRBJ1-2 and V is TRBV4-1; D perhaps matches TRBD1 (5 bases). Germline CDR1 and CDR2: MGHRA and YSYEKL. This CDR3 has 15 residues. Trimming left V 2 bases short and J 8 bases short, with 18 bases between. The chain's CDR3 is CASSQTQVGSFGYTF. CDR3 DNA: TGCGCCAGCAGCCAAACACAGGTGGGGTCGTTCGGCTACACCTTC.

This chain joins TRBV6-4 and TRBJ1-1; 10 bases are shared with TRBD1. V lost 6 bases and J lost 6; bases outside the gene matches: 7. CDR3 length equals 14 residues. Germline CDR1 reads MRHNA; CDR2 reads SNTAGT. CDR3 amino acids: CASRGDRGRAEAFF. Written as DNA, the CDR3 is TGTGCCAGCAGGGGGGACAGGGGAAGGGCTGAAGCTTTCTTT.

The J gene is TRBJ2-7, the V gene TRBV6-2 or TRBV6-3; TRBD2 is a possible D gene (5 bases). The V gene's germline CDR1 is MNHEY and CDR2 SVGEGT. This CDR3 comprises 12 residues. Trimming stripped 5 bases from V and 3 bases from J, with 8 bases between. The CDR3 protein is CASSRGFYEQYF. The CDR3 nucleotides are TGTGCCAGCAGTCGGGGATTCTACGAGCAGTACTTC.

This clonotype was observed at least ten times. V gene TRBV19 combines with J gene TRBJ2-2; D gene ambiguous. This CDR3 is 16 amino acids long. V lost 2 bases, J lost 1 base, and 11 bases lay in between. Germline V lookup: CDR1 LNHDA, CDR2 SQIVND (reference sequence). The CDR3 sequence: CASSIIGRRNTGELFF. CDR3 bases: TGTGCCAGTAGTATAATCGGTCGGCGGAACACCGGGGAGCTGTTTTTT.

This clonotype showed up many times. The J gene is TRBJ2-7, the V gene TRBV28; no firm D call. Germline V lookup: CDR1 MDHEN, CDR2 SYDVKM. CDR3 length: 13 residues. Trimming removed 4 bases at V and 5 bases at J, with 12 bases between. The CDR3 spells CASSSPDRDEQYF. Here the CDR3 DNA reads TGTGCCAGCAGTTCACCTGATCGGGACGAGCAGTACTTC.

This clonotype has at least ten counts. This sequence joins TRBV6-2 or TRBV6-3 and TRBJ2-6; D is ambiguous. The CDR3 has 17 residues. The V gene's germline CDR1 is MNHEY and CDR2 SVGEGT. With 4 bases removed from V and 0 bases from J, the gap between germline ends came to 13 bases. CDR3 nucleotides: TGTGCCAGCAGTTCGAACAGCGTTAGCTCTGGGGCCAACGTCCTGACTTTC. Translation gives CASSSNSVSSGANVLTF.

V gene TRBV6-2 or TRBV6-3 combines with J gene TRBJ2-7, with 10 nucleotides matching TRBD1. Trimming removed 2 bases from V and 3 bases from J; junction bases left unmatched: 16. The CDR3 has 19 amino acids. Germline values: CDR1 MNHEY, CDR2 SVGEGT. The CDR3 reads CASSYVPGQGRTRRYEQYF. The CDR3 DNA is TGTGCCAGCAGTTACGTTCCGGGACAGGGGCGGACGCGTCGCTACGAGCAGTACTTC.

CDR3 residues: CASSLVVSGYNQPQHF. The CDR3 DNA follows: TGTGCCAGCAGCTTAGTTGTTTCGGGATACAATCAGCCCCAGCATTTT. The chain combines TRBV7-8 with TRBJ1-5; D ambiguous. In germline, CDR1 is SGHVS, CDR2 FQNEAQ. The V end was cut by 1 base, the J end by 3 bases, with 13 bases between. There are 16 residues in the CDR3.

This clonotype was seen many times. V usage is TRBV20-1 and J usage is TRBJ1-1; D not certain. Trimming shortened V by 3 bases and J by 1 base, and 3 bases separated the two germline ends. This CDR3 is 11 amino acids long. Germline V gene lookup returns CDR1 DFQATT and CDR2 SNEGSKA (reference sequence). The chain's CDR3 is CSARENTEAFF. The CDR3 DNA follows: TGCAGTGCTAGGGAGAACACTGAAGCTTTCTTT.

V gene TRBV5-1 combines with J gene TRBJ1-1, with no clear D. V gave up 5 bases and J gave up 5 bases, with 19 bases separating them. Germline CDR1 and CDR2: SGHRS and YFSETQ. CDR3 length equals 15 residues. The CDR3 loop reads CASRGRTFQGTEAFF. The DNA for the CDR3 is TGCGCCAGCAGGGGCCGGACCTTCCAAGGGACTGAAGCTTTCTTT.

This clonotype was seen many times. The V gene is TRBV12-5, the J gene TRBJ2-2; 10 bases match TRBD1. This CDR3 has 14 amino acids. The ends lost 5 bases at V and 6 bases at J; junction bases unmatched: 3. CDR1 and CDR2 from the germline V gene are LGHNT and FRNRAP. Here the CDR3 reads CASGPGQGAGELFF. Here the CDR3 DNA reads TGTGCTAGTGGTCCAGGACAGGGGGCCGGGGAGCTGTTTTTT.

In this sample, this clonotype turned up many times. The V call is TRBV27, the J call TRBJ2-5, with D possibly called TRBD1 or TRBD2 (5 bases each). This CDR3 is 13 amino acids long. The V end was cut by 5 bases, the J end by 5 bases, with 12 bases between. Looked up from germline, CDR1 is MNHEY and CDR2 is SMNVEV (reference sequence). Here the CDR3 reads CASSTGLRETQYF. The CDR3 DNA reads TGTGCCAGCAGTACGGGGCTCCGGGAGACCCAGTACTTC.

Only a few counts were recorded for this clonotype. The chain employs TRBV6-5 and TRBJ2-7; possibly TRBD1 for D (6 bases). This CDR3 is built from 15 residues. The V gene lost 2 bases and the J gene lost 7 bases, with 18 bases spanning the gap. The V gene's germline CDR1 is MNHEY and CDR2 SVGAGI. The CDR3: CASSYEARGLGEQYF. In DNA form, the CDR3 reads TGTGCCAGCAGTTACGAGGCCAGGGGCCTAGGAGAGCAGTACTTC.

This clonotype has at least ten counts. The chain carries TRBV7-2 and TRBJ2-7; 8 nucleotides align to TRBD1. Unmatched junction bases numbered 9, after V lost 2 bases and J lost 0 bases. Germline CDR1 is SGHTA and CDR2 is FQGNSA. The CDR3 is made up of 17 amino acids. The CDR3 spells CASSLWGTGKSSYEQYF. CDR3 in DNA: TGTGCCAGCAGCTTATGGGGGACAGGAAAGAGCTCCTACGAGCAGTACTTC.

This clonotype was detected many times. This chain uses TRBV12-3 or TRBV12-4 with TRBJ2-5; 7 positions agree with TRBD1. CDR3 length equals 17 residues. With 0 bases clipped from V and 4 bases from J, the junction kept 11 bases outside the gene matches. The CDR3 sequence is CASSLAGYWDRSETQYF. The CDR3 DNA sequence: TGTGCCAGCAGTTTAGCAGGGTATTGGGACAGATCAGAGACCCAGTACTTC.

This clonotype was observed at least ten times. The chain recombines TRBV4-2 with TRBJ1-2, with D possibly matching TRBD1 (5 bases). CDR3 length: 17 amino acids. The germline V gene has CDR1 LGHNA and CDR2 YNFKEQ. The germline V and J ends were trimmed by 0 bases and 4 bases, with 18 bases remaining between them. This CDR3 reads CASSQDGGSLRGYGYTF. DNA for the CDR3: TGTGCCAGCAGCCAAGATGGAGGCAGCTTAAGGGGCTATGGCTACACCTTC.

The chain has TRBV27 and TRBJ1-5; the D gene is possibly TRBD1 (5 bases). The V gene lost 2 bases and the J gene lost 4 bases, with 9 bases spanning the gap. This CDR3 has 14 amino acids. CDR1 MNHEY and CDR2 SMNVEV come from the germline V gene (reference sequence). CDR3 nucleotide sequence: TGTGCCAGCAGTTTAGTACGGGGGAATCAGCCCCAGCATTTT. Translating it yields CASSLVRGNQPQHF.

This clonotype was counted many times. This sequence joins TRBV11-2 and TRBJ2-2; TRBD2 agrees at 7 bases. CDR1 and CDR2 (germline): SGHAT, FQNNGV. Germline trimming cut 5 bases from V and 7 bases from J; bases unmatched to any gene: 13. The CDR3 runs 16 residues. Here the CDR3 reads CASSPGGLARSGELFF. CDR3 in DNA: TGTGCCAGCAGCCCGGGAGGCCTAGCGAGGAGCGGGGAGCTGTTTTTT. The variable domain in full, completed from reference TRBV11-2 and TRBJ2-2, reads EAGVAQSPRYKIIEKRQSVAFWCNPISGHATLYWYQQILGQGPKLLIQFQNNGVVDDSQLPKDRFSAERLKGVDSTLKIQPAKLEDSAVYLCASSPGGLARSGELFFGEGSRLTVL.

V gene TRBV12-3 or TRBV12-4 combines with J gene TRBJ2-7; 9 bases are shared with TRBD2. CDR3 length equals 13 residues. Trimming at V came to 7 bases and at J to 4 bases, leaving 5 bases not matched to a gene. CDR3 nucleotide sequence: TGTGCCAGCAATAGCGGGAGAGGGTACGAGCAGTACTTC. Encoded protein: CASNSGRGYEQYF.

The sample holds many counts of this clonotype. The CDR3 DNA is TGTGCCATCGACGGACCGCCTCTCCACGAGCAGTACTTC. The encoded protein is CAIDGPPLHEQYF. The chain carries TRBV7-8 and TRBJ2-7; no clear D. CDR1 and CDR2 (germline): SGHVS, FQNEAQ. The length of the CDR3 is 13 residues. With 10 bases removed from V and 5 bases from J, the gap between germline ends came to 18 bases. The full variable domain, its missing parts supplied by reference TRBV7-8 and TRBJ2-7, is GAGVSQSPRYKVAKRGQDVALRCDPISGHVSLFWYQQALGQGPEFLTYFQNEAQLDKSGLPSDRFFAERPEGSVSTLKIQRTQQEDSAVYLCAIDGPPLHEQYFGPGTRLTVT.